These T cell receptor beta chains were read from a single sample in a study of T cells in Graves' hyperthyroidism and ophthalmopathy. Using its own MiXCR run on the multiplex PCR reads, TCRdb lists one record per CDR3 protein. The sample holds fewer than 750,000 distinct CDR3 sequences, around 15% seen once. The sequenced material came from blood. These receptors were obtained from a woman in her fifties or sixties with Graves' ophthalmopathy. CDR3s include the opening cysteine and the closing phenylalanine or tryptophan. The D gene is left open where the match is weak. A clone size is listed for some rows: how often the clone was seen (once, few, many), or a class if it is expanded.

cdr3_aa,cdr3_nt,j_call,clone_size,v_call,d_call
CASSSQGLAGTDTQYF,TGTGCCAGCAGCAGCCAAGGACTAGCGGGTACAGATACGCAGTATTTT,TRBJ2-3,many,TRBV7-3,TRBD2
CASSPPRLKAFF,TGTGCCAGCAGTCCACCCCGTCTAAAAGCTTTCTTT,TRBJ1-1,once,TRBV28,NA
CAVRRQGATIYF,TGTGCCGTAAGAAGACAGGGCGCGACCATATATTTT,TRBJ1-3,many,TRBV30,TRBD1
CAWSSGLGSSYNEQFF,TGTGCCTGGAGTTCAGGGCTCGGGAGCTCCTACAATGAGCAGTTCTTC,TRBJ2-1,many,TRBV30,NA
CSFRDSYYNEQFF,TGCAGTTTCAGGGACTCATACTACAATGAGCAGTTCTTC,TRBJ2-1,many,TRBV20-1,NA
CASSQGGTSGRGEQFF,TGCGCCAGCAGCCAAGGAGGGACTAGCGGGAGAGGTGAGCAGTTCTTC,TRBJ2-1,few,TRBV4-1,TRBD2
CSARKAGGVTDTQYF,TGCAGTGCTAGAAAGGCGGGAGGGGTCACAGATACGCAGTATTTT,TRBJ2-3,many,TRBV20-1,TRBD2
CSAHDGAVNEQFF,TGCAGTGCCCACGACGGAGCGGTCAATGAGCAGTTCTTC,TRBJ2-1,many,TRBV20-1,NA
CASKFQWTGGTEAFF,TGTGCCAGCAAGTTTCAATGGACAGGGGGCACTGAAGCTTTCTTT,TRBJ1-1,many,TRBV28,TRBD1
CSARDRTGPNQPQHF,TGCAGTGCTAGAGATAGGACAGGACCCAATCAGCCCCAGCATTTT,TRBJ1-5,many,TRBV20-1,TRBD1
CASSTQGSGYTF,TGTGCCAGCAGTACCCAGGGTTCTGGCTACACCTTC,TRBJ1-2,many,TRBV6-1,NA
CASSLGTARLADIYNEQFF,TGTGCCAGCAGCTTAGGGACAGCTAGACTAGCGGACATATACAATGAGCAGTTCTTC,TRBJ2-1,many,TRBV7-8,TRBD2
CAWRDGDSPLHF,TGTGCCTGGAGGGACGGGGATTCACCCCTCCACTTT,TRBJ1-6,many,TRBV30,NA
CASSLFARTGSNYGYTF,TGTGCCAGCAGCTTATTTGCCCGGACAGGGAGTAACTATGGCTACACCTTC,TRBJ1-2,NA,TRBV7-6,TRBD1
CASSNFGGNTEAFF,TGTGCCAGTAGTAATTTTGGGGGGAACACTGAAGCTTTCTTT,TRBJ1-1,NA,TRBV19,NA
CASRHREGLVNEQFF,TGTGCCAGCAGACACCGGGAGGGCCTTGTCAATGAGCAGTTCTTC,TRBJ2-1,NA,TRBV5-4,TRBD2
CASSLERSGNTIYF,TGTGCCAGCTCGCTGGAACGCTCTGGAAACACCATATATTTT,TRBJ1-3,many,TRBV18,NA
CASNPFAGELFF,TGTGCCAGCAACCCCTTCGCCGGGGAGCTGTTTTTT,TRBJ2-2,once,TRBV7-2,NA
CASRLTSLDTGELFF,TGTGCCAGCAGACTGACTAGTTTGGACACCGGGGAGCTGTTTTTT,TRBJ2-2,many,TRBV2,NA
CASNKGGMNTGELFF,TGTGCCAGTAATAAAGGGGGGATGAACACCGGGGAGCTGTTTTTT,TRBJ2-2,few,TRBV19,NA
CAWSVLKSTGTEAFF,TGTGCCTGGAGTGTACTTAAAAGTACTGGCACTGAAGCTTTCTTT,TRBJ1-1,many,TRBV30,NA
CASSLQLMNTEAFF,TGTGCCAGCAGCCTACAATTAATGAACACTGAAGCTTTCTTT,TRBJ1-1,many,TRBV7-6,NA
CASTLADPAQETQYF,TGTGCCAGCACTCTGGCGGACCCCGCCCAAGAGACCCAGTACTTC,TRBJ2-5,many,TRBV7-9,NA
CASSRTGTVEETQYF,TGTGCCAGCAGCAGAACCGGGACAGTGGAAGAGACCCAGTACTTC,TRBJ2-5,many,TRBV7-8,TRBD1
CASSWAGSGLYNEQFF,TGTGCCAGCAGCTGGGCGGGATCCGGTCTTTACAATGAGCAGTTCTTC,TRBJ2-1,many,TRBV7-3,NA
CASSLGGSPYDEQFF,TGTGCCAGCAGCTTAGGCGGGAGCCCCTACGATGAGCAGTTCTTC,TRBJ2-1,NA,TRBV7-9,TRBD2
CASSLAGAGGVYEQYF,TGTGCCAGCAGTTTGGCAGGGGCGGGAGGGGTCTACGAGCAGTACTTC,TRBJ2-7,many,TRBV28,TRBD2
CSATGQGGGQPQHF,TGCAGTGCTACGGGACAGGGTGGAGGTCAGCCCCAGCATTTT,TRBJ1-5,few,TRBV20-1,TRBD1
CASQGQAFYNEQFF,TGTGCCAGCCAGGGACAGGCATTCTACAATGAGCAGTTCTTC,TRBJ2-1,many,TRBV18,TRBD1
CASRGDRRVDTEAFF,TGTGCCAGCAGGGGGGACAGGAGGGTGGACACTGAAGCTTTCTTT,TRBJ1-1,many,TRBV12-3/TRBV12-4,TRBD1
CASSDKGYGYTF,TGTGCCAGCAGCGACAAGGGGTATGGCTACACCTTC,TRBJ1-2,many,TRBV27,NA
CASSELGSDHRSNTEAFF,TGTGCCAGCAGTGAATTAGGTTCAGATCACCGATCGAACACTGAAGCTTTCTTT,TRBJ1-1,NA,TRBV25-1,NA
CASSKTGTTPNIQYF,TGTGCCAGCAGCAAAACCGGGACTACACCCAACATTCAGTACTTC,TRBJ2-4,many,TRBV28,TRBD2
CASRLRTSRAGELFF,TGTGCCAGCAGATTGAGGACTAGCAGGGCCGGGGAGCTGTTTTTT,TRBJ2-2,few,TRBV12-3/TRBV12-4,TRBD2
CAISGGTGTNTGELFF,TGTGCCATCAGTGGGGGGACAGGAACGAACACCGGGGAGCTGTTTTTT,TRBJ2-2,few,TRBV10-3,TRBD1
CASSLTRGTTYEQYF,TGTGCCAGCAGCTTAACACGGGGCACGACCTACGAGCAGTACTTC,TRBJ2-7,many,TRBV7-9,NA
CASSSRLPNTQYF,TGTGCCAGCAGTTCAAGACTCCCTAATACGCAGTATTTT,TRBJ2-3,few,TRBV28,NA
CASSLNSVGRGTDTQYF,TGTGCCAGCAGCTTAAATTCGGTGGGAAGGGGCACAGATACGCAGTATTTT,TRBJ2-3,many,TRBV7-2,NA
CSATKDREPYEQYF,TGCAGTGCTACTAAGGACAGGGAGCCCTACGAGCAGTACTTC,TRBJ2-7,many,TRBV20-1,TRBD1
CASSQNQAGLADTSTDTQYF,TGTGCCAGCAGTCAGAACCAAGCCGGATTGGCGGACACTAGCACAGATACGCAGTATTTT,TRBJ2-3,many,TRBV12-3/TRBV12-4,NA
CASSLHATQNIQYF,TGTGCCAGCAGTTTACATGCTACACAAAACATTCAGTACTTC,TRBJ2-4,few,TRBV28,NA
CAWSVGWAGGQETQYF,TGTGCCTGGAGTGTAGGTTGGGCAGGGGGCCAAGAGACCCAGTACTTC,TRBJ2-5,many,TRBV30,TRBD1
CASSLGNSGTYSYNEQFF,TGTGCCAGCAGCTTAGGGAATAGCGGGACCTACTCCTACAATGAGCAGTTCTTC,TRBJ2-1,many,TRBV7-6,TRBD2
CAASGNTGELFF,TGTGCCGCTAGCGGAAACACCGGGGAGCTGTTTTTT,TRBJ2-2,few,TRBV6-1,TRBD2
CASSLTWTGANYGYTF,TGTGCCAGCAGTCTAACTTGGACAGGCGCTAACTATGGCTACACCTTC,TRBJ1-2,few,TRBV28,TRBD1
CASSPTAGANVLTF,TGTGCCAGCAGCCCGACAGCTGGGGCCAACGTCCTGACTTTC,TRBJ2-6,many,TRBV11-3,NA
CATSSGTHNEQFF,TGTGCCACCTCCTCAGGGACCCACAATGAGCAGTTCTTC,TRBJ2-1,NA,TRBV19,NA
CASSYPAGGEQETQYF,TGTGCCAGCAGTTATCCGGCGGGAGGCGAACAAGAGACCCAGTACTTC,TRBJ2-5,NA,TRBV6-5,TRBD2
CASSLAPAGGPSTDTQYF,TGTGCCAGCAGCTTGGCCCCAGCGGGAGGGCCTAGCACAGATACGCAGTATTTT,TRBJ2-3,NA,TRBV5-5,TRBD2
CASSLVQTSNSYNEQFF,TGTGCCAGCAGTTTGGTGCAGACTAGTAACTCCTACAATGAGCAGTTCTTC,TRBJ2-1,NA,TRBV27,NA
CATSDPLGEGTDTQYF,TGTGCCACCAGTGATCCGCTAGGAGAGGGCACAGATACGCAGTATTTT,TRBJ2-3,few,TRBV24-1,NA
CAWSPLGSRGYTF,TGTGCCTGGAGTCCGCTCGGGTCCCGGGGCTACACCTTC,TRBJ1-2,many,TRBV30,NA
CASRAGTPVSYTF,TGTGCCAGCAGAGCAGGGACTCCGGTTAGCTACACCTTC,TRBJ1-2,many,TRBV2,NA
CASSLGLTFNEQFF,TGTGCCAGCAGCTTAGGTCTAACGTTCAATGAGCAGTTCTTC,TRBJ2-1,many,TRBV11-3,NA
CASSSSTAGTYNEQFF,TGTGCCAGTAGTTCGAGCACCGCGGGAACCTACAATGAGCAGTTCTTC,TRBJ2-1,NA,TRBV19,NA